This T cell receptor beta chain was sequenced in a study of T cell responses to AZD1222 COVID-19 vaccine. The protocol was immunoSEQ multiplex PCR, while the TCRdb copy is restricted to in-frame clones and leaves out a portion. This table has around 180,000 clones, 88% appearing once. Source: peripheral blood, taken 28 days after the second AZD1222 dose. The sequence came from an adult who received the AZD1222 COVID-19 vaccine.

CDR3 bases: TGTGCCAGCTCCTTGGACAGATCTGGAAACACCATATATTTT. The encoded protein is CASSLDRSGNTIYF. The gene calls are TRBV6-5 and TRBJ1-3, with D perhaps matching TRBD1 (6 bases). In germline, CDR1 is MNHEY, CDR2 SVGAGI. Trimming left V 8 bases short and J 1 base short, with 12 bases between. This CDR3 region has 14 residues.